The clone carrying this T cell receptor (beta chain) was detected a few times. These data come from a study of brain metastases from non-small cell lung cancer. The CDR3 consists of 14 residues. Germline V gene lookup returns CDR1 SGHRS and CDR2 YFSETQ. V lost 0 bases, J lost 6 bases, and 9 bases lay in between. Repertoires were generated with immunoSEQ multiplex PCR, while TCRdb's copy carries only in-frame clones and drops some. The profile shows approximately 3,000 clones, about four fifths of them singletons. This clonotype was obtained from a donor at least 40 years old with non-small cell lung cancer. Material for sequencing was primary lung tumor tissue. V gene TRBV5-1 combines with J gene TRBJ2-2, with D maybe TRBD1 (6 bases). DNA of the CDR3: TGCGCCAGCAGCTTGGACAGGGTCTCCGGGGAGCTGTTTTTT. Translation: CASSLDRVSGELFF.